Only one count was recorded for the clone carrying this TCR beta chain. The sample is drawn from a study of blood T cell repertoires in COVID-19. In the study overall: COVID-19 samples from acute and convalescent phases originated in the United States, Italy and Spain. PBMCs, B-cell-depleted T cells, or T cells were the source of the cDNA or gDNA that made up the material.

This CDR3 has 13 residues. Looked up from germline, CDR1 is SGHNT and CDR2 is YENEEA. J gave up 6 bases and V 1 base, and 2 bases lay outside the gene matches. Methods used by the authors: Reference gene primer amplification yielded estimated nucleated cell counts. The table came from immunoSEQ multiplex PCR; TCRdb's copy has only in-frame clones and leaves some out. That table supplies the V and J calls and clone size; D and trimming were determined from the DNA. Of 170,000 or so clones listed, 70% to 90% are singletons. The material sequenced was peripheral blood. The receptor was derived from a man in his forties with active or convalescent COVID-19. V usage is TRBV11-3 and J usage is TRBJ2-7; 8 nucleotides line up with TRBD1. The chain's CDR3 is CASSLAGQAEQYF. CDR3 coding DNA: TGTGCCAGCAGCTTAGCGGGACAGGCCGAGCAGTACTTC.